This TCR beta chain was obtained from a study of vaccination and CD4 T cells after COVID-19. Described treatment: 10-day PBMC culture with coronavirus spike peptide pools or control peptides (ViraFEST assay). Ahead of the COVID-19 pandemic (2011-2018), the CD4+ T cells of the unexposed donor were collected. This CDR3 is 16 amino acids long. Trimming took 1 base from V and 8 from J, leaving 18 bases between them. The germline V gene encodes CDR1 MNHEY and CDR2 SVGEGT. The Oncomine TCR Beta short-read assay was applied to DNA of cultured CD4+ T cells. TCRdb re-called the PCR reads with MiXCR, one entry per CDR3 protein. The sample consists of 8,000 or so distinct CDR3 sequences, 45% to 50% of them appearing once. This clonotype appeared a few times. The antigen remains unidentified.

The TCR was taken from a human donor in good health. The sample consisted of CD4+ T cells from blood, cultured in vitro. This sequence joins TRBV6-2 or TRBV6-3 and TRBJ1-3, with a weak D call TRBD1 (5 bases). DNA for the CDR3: TGTGCCAGCAGTTACTGGGGGTGGGCAGTAAGTTACACCATATATTTT. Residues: CASSYWGWAVSYTIYF.